This passage covers 14 T cell receptor beta chains from one sample sequenced in a study of blood T cell repertoires in COVID-19. The table came from immunoSEQ multiplex PCR; TCRdb's copy has only in-frame clones and leaves some out. The sample lists under 300,000 clones; roughly 80% were seen once. Source material: peripheral blood. The receptor source for this set is a man in his sixties who had recovered from COVID-19.

The genes are TRBV7-9 and TRBJ1-1, with D tentatively TRBD1 (5 bases). The CDR3 has 12 amino acids. The ends were cut back, 3 bases at V and 6 bases at J, with 8 bases in the middle. Per the germline V gene, CDR1 is SEHNR and CDR2 is FQNEAQ (reference sequence). The CDR3 sequence is CASSLDTPEAFF. DNA for the CDR3: TGTGCCAGCAGCTTGGACACGCCTGAAGCTTTCTTT. The variable domain in full, with the rest retrieved from reference TRBV7-9 and TRBJ1-1, is DTGVSQNPRHKITKRGQNVTFRCDPISEHNRLYWYRQTLGQGPEFLTYFQNEAQLEKSRLLSDRFSAERPKGSFSTLEIQRTEQGDSAMYLCASSLDTPEAFFGQGTRLTVV.

The V and J genes are TRBV11-2 and TRBJ1-4, with D perhaps TRBD1 (5 bases). The CDR3 runs 15 residues. Germline CDR1 is SGHAT and CDR2 is FQNNGV. V dropped 1 base and J dropped 7 bases, with 13 bases sitting between them. CDR3 protein: CASSLGDRGTEKLFF. CDR3 coding DNA: TGTGCCAGCAGCTTAGGAGATCGGGGGACTGAAAAACTGTTTTTT.

V gene TRBV19 combines with J gene TRBJ2-7; the D gene is possibly TRBD1 (5 bases). The ends were cut back, 8 bases at V and 5 bases at J, with 22 bases in the middle. Per the germline V gene, CDR1 is LNHDA and CDR2 is SQIVND (reference sequence). The CDR3 has 15 amino acids. Written as DNA, the CDR3 is TGTGCCAGTGGGGCTTCAGGATCCCCCGGCGACGAGCAGTACTTC. It encodes CASGASGSPGDEQYF.

The chain is built from TRBV5-5 and TRBJ2-7; 8 bases map to TRBD1. V lost 0 bases and J lost 2; bases outside the gene matches: 4. The CDR3 sequence is 15 residues long. From germline, CDR1 is SGHKS and CDR2 YYEKEE (reference sequence). CDR3 sequence reads: CASSLVAGQAYEQYF. The CDR3 region has the DNA TGTGCCAGCAGCTTGGTGGCGGGACAGGCCTACGAGCAGTACTTC.

The chain uses TRBV5-4 and TRBJ1-6; D is perhaps TRBD1 (5 bases). The CDR3 has 14 residues. V was trimmed by 2 bases and J by 6 bases, leaving 9 bases between them. In germline, CDR1 is SGHNT, CDR2 YYREEE (reference sequence). This chain's CDR3 is CASSLTGFNSPLHF. CDR3 coding DNA: TGTGCCAGCAGCTTAACAGGCTTTAATTCACCCCTCCACTTT.

The chain is built from TRBV30 and TRBJ1-5; 9 bases are a match to TRBD1. Trimming cost V 5 bases and J 4 bases; bases outside gene matches: 3. Germline assignment: CDR1 GTSNPN and CDR2 SVGIG (reference sequence). There are 13 residues in the CDR3. CDR3 region: CAWRTGENQPQHF. CDR3 sequence (DNA): TGTGCCTGGCGGACAGGGGAGAATCAGCCCCAGCATTTT.

The chain links TRBV19 to TRBJ1-4, with 11 bases aligning to TRBD1. The CDR3 totals 14 residues. The J segment lost 3 bases and the V segment lost 6 bases, leaving 0 bases of the junction unmatched. CDR1 is LNHDA, CDR2 SQIVND, per germline (reference sequence). The CDR3 region is CASRGQGANEKLFF. The CDR3 nucleotides read TGTGCCAGTAGGGGACAGGGGGCTAATGAAAAACTGTTTTTT.

This rearrangement joins TRBV6-5 to TRBJ2-7; D not resolved. The germline gives CDR1 MNHEY, CDR2 SVGAGI. The germline V and J ends were trimmed by 8 bases and 0 bases, with 11 bases remaining between them. This CDR3 has 13 amino acids. The CDR3, as DNA: TGTGCCAGCTCTCCCCCCAGCTCCTACGAGCAGTACTTC. Amino acids: CASSPPSSYEQYF.

This clone was recorded once. J is TRBJ1-2 and V is TRBV9; perhaps TRBD1 as D (5 bases). Germline V lookup: CDR1 SGDLS, CDR2 YYNGEE. Trimming took off 3 bases at V and 4 bases at J, with 16 bases between the two ends. The CDR3 sequence is 15 residues long. As DNA, the CDR3 is TGTGCCAGCAGCGGTGGGGCCGAGTCATCCTATGGCTACACCTTC. Translating gives CASSGGAESSYGYTF. Full variable domain (remainder filled in from reference TRBV9 and TRBJ1-2): DSGVTQTPKHLITATGQRVTLRCSPRSGDLSVYWYQQSLDQGLQFLIQYYNGEERAKGNILERFSAQQFPDLHSELNLSSLELGDSALYFCASSGGAESSYGYTFGSGTRLTVV.

The gene calls are TRBV6-5 and TRBJ2-1; TRBD2 matches 7 bases. Per germline, CDR1 MNHEY and CDR2 SVGAGI. CDR3 length equals 15 residues. V lost 8 bases and J lost 0; bases outside the gene matches: 7. CDR3 nucleotides: TGTGCCAGCCTTCTTGGCGGGAGCTCCTACAATGAGCAGTTCTTC. Its translation: CASLLGGSSYNEQFF.

This clone was seen only a few times. The chain has TRBV4-1 and TRBJ2-1; D perhaps matches TRBD1 (6 bases). Trimming pared 0 bases from V and 0 bases from J, leaving 15 bases between. Germline assignment: CDR1 MGHRA and CDR2 YSYEKL. There are 18 residues in the CDR3. CDR3 sequence (DNA): TGCGCCAGCAGCCAAGACCTCAGGACAGCATTCTCCTACAATGAGCAGTTCTTC. Translated, it gives CASSQDLRTAFSYNEQFF.

The CDR3 nucleotides read TGTGCCAGTAGTATCCCTACCGGCTCTGGAAACACCATATATTTT. It encodes CASSIPTGSGNTIYF. This chain uses TRBV19 with TRBJ1-3, with unresolved D. The V end was cut by 3 bases, the J end by 0 bases, with 9 bases between. The CDR3 has 15 amino acids. The germline V gene encodes CDR1 LNHDA and CDR2 SQIVND (reference sequence).

This chain uses TRBV2 with TRBJ1-4; 8 bases are shared with TRBD1. J was trimmed by 8 bases and V by 4 bases; bases with no gene match: 6. This CDR3 spans 14 amino acids. The germline V gene has CDR1 SNHLY and CDR2 FYNNEI. The CDR3 loop is CASSVTGVQEKLFF. The CDR3 nucleotides are TGTGCCAGCAGTGTGACAGGGGTACAGGAAAAACTGTTTTTT.

This chain joins TRBV6-1 and TRBJ1-4; possible D gene TRBD1, 5 bases. CDR1 is MNHNS and CDR2 is SASEGT in the germline V gene. There are 15 residues in the CDR3. V dropped 3 bases and J dropped 8 bases, with 16 bases sitting between them. This chain's CDR3 is CASSDAGDAEEKLFF. In nucleotides, the CDR3 is TGTGCCAGCAGTGACGCGGGGGATGCGGAGGAAAAACTGTTTTTT.